These 20 T cell receptor beta chains were sequenced from one sample in a study of cytomegalovirus exposure and HLA in healthy donors. Use of 60 Vbeta and 13 Jbeta primers characterized the PCR. TCRdb's copy holds only in-frame clones and misses some; the assay was immunoSEQ multiplex PCR. Of approximately 150,000 clones in the sample, nearly 90% were seen once. Source material: PBMCs. The receptors originated from a woman aged 40 to 50 in good health and CMV-seronegative.

This sequence joins TRBV11-3 and TRBJ2-7; TRBD1 aligns across 9 bases. The CDR3 totals 16 residues. Germline-derived CDR1 and CDR2 are SGHNT and YENEEA. V lost 3 bases and J lost 3; bases outside the gene matches: 9. This CDR3 is CASSFRGTGSFYEQYF. CDR3 in DNA: TGTGCCAGCAGCTTTCGTGGGACAGGGAGTTTCTACGAGCAGTACTTC. Drawing the rest from reference TRBV11-3 and TRBJ2-7, the complete variable domain is EAGVVQSPRYKIIEKKQPVAFWCNPISGHNTLYWYLQNLGQGPELLIRYENEEAVDDSQLPKDRFSAERLKGVDSTLKIQPAELGDSAVYLCASSFRGTGSFYEQYFGPGTRLTVT.

The chain is built from TRBV6-1 and TRBJ2-7; 11 positions agree with TRBD2. Germline loops: CDR1 MNHNS, CDR2 SASEGT. The CDR3 extends over 14 amino acids. The V segment lost 2 bases and the J segment 8 bases; nucleotides outside the gene matches: 5. As DNA, the CDR3 is TGTGCCAGCAGTGAACTAGAGACTAGCGGGAAGCAGTACTTC. Protein sequence: CASSELETSGKQYF.

V gene TRBV29-1 combines with J gene TRBJ1-2; 7 bases fit TRBD1. The germline V gene encodes CDR1 SQVTM and CDR2 ANQGSEA. J lost 4 bases, V lost 0 bases, and 5 bases had no gene match. The CDR3 spans 14 residues. This chain's CDR3 is CSVEEERQGYGYTF. The CDR3, as DNA: TGCAGCGTTGAAGAGGAGCGACAGGGCTATGGCTACACCTTC.

The V and J genes are TRBV5-4 and TRBJ2-6; 8 bases match TRBD1. Trimming at V came to 3 bases and at J to 4 bases, leaving 3 bases not matched to a gene. Germline V lookup: CDR1 SGHNT, CDR2 YYREEE (reference sequence). The CDR3 totals 15 residues. As DNA, the CDR3 is TGTGCCAGCAGCTGGACAGGGAGCGGGGCCAACGTCCTGACTTTC. This encodes CASSWTGSGANVLTF.

This clone came up a few times. The chain is built from TRBV5-6 and TRBJ1-2; the D is unclear. Trimming shortened V by 4 bases and J by 4 bases, and 14 bases separated the two germline ends. The CDR3 is 14 amino acids. The germline gives CDR1 SGHDT, CDR2 YYEEEE. CDR3 sequence (DNA): TGTGCCAGCAGCCTCGATGTAGATTCCTATGGCTACACCTTC. It yields the protein CASSLDVDSYGYTF.

The chain uses TRBV28 and TRBJ1-5; D is unresolved. The germline CDR1 and CDR2 sequences are MDHEN and SYDVKM. The CDR3 runs 16 residues. Trimming left V 2 bases short and J 5 bases short, with 16 bases between. CDR3 in amino acids: CASSLLPSGDYQPQHF. The CDR3, as DNA: TGTGCCAGCAGTTTACTCCCCTCTGGAGATTATCAGCCCCAGCATTTT.

J is TRBJ2-7 and V is TRBV7-2, with D possibly TRBD2 on 6 matching bases. V lost 4 bases and J 5 bases, leaving 18 bases between the germline ends. This CDR3 contains 15 residues. The germline V gene has CDR1 SGHTA and CDR2 FQGNSA. CDR3 sequence reads: CASSSLAGGFDEQYF. CDR3 in DNA: TGTGCCAGCAGCTCTCTGGCCGGGGGTTTCGACGAGCAGTACTTC.

This sequence joins TRBV7-2 and TRBJ1-5, with 10 positions matching TRBD1. V gave up 5 bases and J gave up 9 bases; unmatched junction bases: 7. The CDR3 is made up of 14 amino acids. Germline V gene data show CDR1 as SGHTA and CDR2 as FQGNSA. The DNA of the CDR3 is TGTGCCAGCAGCCAAGGACAGGGGGTCCGGCCCCAGCATTTT. This translates into CASSQGQGVRPQHF.

Worth noting for this clone: Sequence at one end of the junction differs from germline and may be a read error. The chain has TRBV7-9 and TRBJ2-2; D not certain. This CDR3 contains 15 residues. Germline CDR1 and CDR2: SEHNR and FQNEAQ (reference sequence). The CDR3 is CSSSLRGGNTGELFF. The CDR3 coding sequence is TGTTCCAGCAGCTTAAGAGGCGGGAACACCGGGGAGCTGTTTTTT.

As concerns this clone: The sample carries other DNA sequences with the same CDR3. The CDR3 protein is CASSLSLAGSYNEQFF. CDR3 sequence (DNA): TGTGCCAGCAGCTTGTCTCTAGCTGGTTCCTACAATGAGCAGTTCTTC. The V gene is TRBV7-9, the J gene TRBJ2-1; possible D gene TRBD2, 5 bases. Germline V gives CDR1 SEHNR, CDR2 FQNEAQ (reference sequence). Between the trimmed V and J ends, which lost 3 bases and 1 base, there was a span of 13 bases. CDR3 length: 16 amino acids.

The CDR3 spells CASSRGQGNTEAFF. The CDR3 DNA follows: TGCGCCAGCAGCCGAGGACAGGGGAACACTGAAGCTTTCTTT. The chain combines TRBV5-1 with TRBJ1-1; TRBD1 matches at 8 bases. Trimming cost V 4 bases and J 1 base; bases outside gene matches: 3. The CDR3 is 14 residues long. Germline V lookup: CDR1 SGHRS, CDR2 YFSETQ.

This chain joins TRBV6-1 and TRBJ2-5, with 9 bases identical to TRBD2. The germline gives CDR1 MNHNS, CDR2 SASEGT. CDR3 size: 15 residues. The trim removed 1 base at V and 7 bases at J, leaving 7 bases unmatched. The CDR3 DNA is TGTGCCAGCAGTGAAGGGCGGCTAGCGGGACGGACCCAGTACTTC. Its protein is CASSEGRLAGRTQYF.

The CDR3 sequence: CASSYSGTSGVYNEQFF. The CDR3 coding sequence is TGTGCCAGCAGCTACTCCGGGACTAGCGGAGTCTACAATGAGCAGTTCTTC. The chain combines TRBV9 with TRBJ2-1; TRBD2 matches 11 bases. Germline V gene data show CDR1 as SGDLS and CDR2 as YYNGEE. This CDR3 has 17 residues. The V and J ends lost 4 bases and 3 bases, in that order; junction bases with no gene match: 9.

V is TRBV6-1 and J is TRBJ2-7, with TRBD2 as a possible D gene (5 bases). The CDR3 is made up of 13 amino acids. Trimming removed 6 bases from V and 5 bases from J, with 14 bases in between. The V gene's germline CDR1 is MNHNS and CDR2 SASEGT. CDR3 sequence: CASSFAGPHEQYF. In DNA, the CDR3 is TGTGCCAGCAGCTTTGCGGGTCCCCACGAGCAGTACTTC.

This clone was counted once. The V call is TRBV7-9, the J call TRBJ1-2; maybe TRBD1 (6 bases). CDR3 length: 16 amino acids. V lost 3 bases to trimming and J lost 8 bases, with 22 bases between them. Germline V CDR1 and CDR2: SEHNR, FQNEAQ (reference sequence). The CDR3 DNA reads as TGTGCCAGCAGCTTCGGCACGACAGGATCTTCGGTAGGCTACACCTTC. Residues: CASSFGTTGSSVGYTF.

On this clone: Other DNA variants within this sample encode the same CDR3. This chain connects TRBV5-1 to TRBJ1-2; 9 bases match TRBD1. The CDR3 is 13 amino acids. From germline, CDR1 is SGHRS and CDR2 YFSETQ. With V trimmed by 4 bases and J by 4 bases, 2 bases remained unmatched. The chain's CDR3 is CASSEGQGYGYTF. The CDR3 DNA sequence: TGCGCCAGCAGCGAGGGACAGGGCTATGGCTACACCTTC. The variable domain in full, with the rest retrieved from reference TRBV5-1 and TRBJ1-2, is KAGVTQTPRYLIKTRGQQVTLSCSPISGHRSVSWYQQTPGQGLQFLFEYFSETQRNKGNFPGRFSGRQFSNSRSEMNVSTLELGDSALYLCASSEGQGYGYTFGSGTRLTVV.

The chain links TRBV7-9 to TRBJ2-1; TRBD2 matches 8 bases. The trim removed 1 base at V and 9 bases at J, leaving 14 bases unmatched. The CDR3 covers 17 residues. The germline V gene has CDR1 SEHNR and CDR2 FQNEAQ (reference sequence). As DNA, the CDR3 is TGTGCCAGCAGCTTAGGGGCCGGGACTAGGGTTGTGAGTGAGCAGTTCTTC. This encodes CASSLGAGTRVVSEQFF.

A remark on this clone: The junction does not match germline at one end; this may be a read error. The genes are TRBV7-9 and TRBJ2-7; D is unclear. This CDR3 spans 13 amino acids. Per germline, CDR1 SEHNR and CDR2 FQNEAQ (reference sequence). CDR3 loop: CSSSLDSSYEQYF. The CDR3 coding sequence is TGTTCCAGCAGCTTAGACTCCTCCTACGAGCAGTACTTC.

V is TRBV6-5 and J is TRBJ1-4, with 7 positions matching TRBD1. V was clipped by 6 bases and J by 3 bases; unmatched bases: 7. Germline CDR1 is MNHEY and CDR2 is SVGAGI. CDR3 length: 15 residues. The DNA of the CDR3 is TGTGCCAGCAGAAAAGGGGGCGGGGCTAATGAAAAACTGTTTTTT. Protein sequence: CASRKGGGANEKLFF.

The chain recombines TRBV7-2 with TRBJ2-7; 9 positions match TRBD1. Germline V gene sequence: CDR1 SGHTA, CDR2 FQGNSA. Trimming cost V 8 bases and J 4 bases; bases outside gene matches: 15. This CDR3 comprises 16 residues. The CDR3 loop is CASGGPSGTGFYEQYF. The CDR3 bases are TGTGCCAGCGGCGGACCCTCCGGGACAGGGTTTTACGAGCAGTACTTC.